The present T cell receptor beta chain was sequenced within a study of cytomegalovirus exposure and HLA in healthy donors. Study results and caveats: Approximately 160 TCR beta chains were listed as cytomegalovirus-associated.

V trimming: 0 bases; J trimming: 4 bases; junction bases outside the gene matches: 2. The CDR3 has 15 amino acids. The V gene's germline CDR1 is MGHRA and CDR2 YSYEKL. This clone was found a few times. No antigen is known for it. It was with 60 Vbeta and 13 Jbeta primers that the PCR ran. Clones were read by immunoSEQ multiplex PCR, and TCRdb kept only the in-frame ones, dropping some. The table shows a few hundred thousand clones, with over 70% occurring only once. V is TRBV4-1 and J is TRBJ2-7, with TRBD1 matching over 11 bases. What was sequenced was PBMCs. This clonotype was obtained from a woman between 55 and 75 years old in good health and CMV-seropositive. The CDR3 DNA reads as TGCGCCAGCAGCCAAGAGGGGACAGGGGGTTACGAGCAGTACTTC. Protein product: CASSQEGTGGYEQYF.